The 30 T cell receptor beta chains below were found in one sample sequenced in a study of identical twins (TCRdb year 2016). The library was built by means of 5' RACE. Sequencing was performed on an Illumina HiSeq 2000. TCRdb reprocessed the public reads (quality trimming at Q25 with fastp, clone calling with MiXCR) and kept in-frame beta chains. Each record represents a unique CDR3 protein, reported with the most common genes and DNA among its rows. In all, the sample holds more than 1.5 million distinct CDR3 sequences, and about 30% of those were seen once. The ten largest clones represent around 0.25% of the sample. Sequenced material: cord blood. The receptors derive from a newborn girl in good health.

The chain combines TRBV3-1 with TRBJ2-5, with D possibly being TRBD2 (5 bases). This CDR3 is built from 17 residues. CDR1 is LGHDT, CDR2 YNNKEL, per germline (reference sequence). The V end lost 1 base, the J end lost 11 bases, and 26 bases lay between the germline ends. The CDR3 DNA reads as TGTGCCAGCAGCCAAGCGATTCTAGATCTTGTTGCCGGGGAGCAGTACTTC. Protein sequence: CASSQAILDLVAGEQYF.

The J gene is TRBJ2-4, the V gene TRBV6-5, with 10 bases matching TRBD2. V was pared by 1 base and J by 2 bases, with 8 bases of the junction left unmatched. Germline CDR1 reads MNHEY; CDR2 reads SVGAGI. This CDR3 has 18 residues. CDR3 protein: CASSYFPGTSVPKNIQYF. The CDR3 bases are TGTGCCAGCAGTTACTTCCCCGGGACTAGCGTACCCAAAAACATTCAGTACTTC.

This clonotype was seen a handful of times. The rearrangement links TRBV7-2 to TRBJ2-1; TRBD2 aligns across 9 bases. CDR1 is SGHTA, CDR2 FQGNSA, per germline. CDR3 length equals 15 residues. Trimming took 1 base from V and 8 from J; bases not matched to a gene: 6. This CDR3 is CASSLVASGVDEQFF. The CDR3 nucleotides are TGTGCCAGCAGCTTAGTGGCTAGCGGGGTCGATGAGCAGTTCTTC.

V usage is TRBV20-1 and J usage is TRBJ2-3; 9 nucleotides match TRBD1. Germline V gives CDR1 DFQATT, CDR2 SNEGSKA (reference sequence). V lost 3 bases, J lost 3 bases, and 4 bases stayed unmatched. The CDR3 contains 14 residues. In DNA form, the CDR3 reads TGCAGTGCTAGTGCCGGACAGGGGACAGATACGCAGTATTTT. It codes for CSASAGQGTDTQYF.

The rearrangement uses TRBV27 and TRBJ2-1; a weak D match, TRBD2 (6 bases). The closer fit of TRBJ2-7 to the DNA end suggests the J call may be wrong. The CDR3 consists of 15 residues. The germline gives CDR1 MNHEY, CDR2 SMNVEV (reference sequence). CDR3 nucleotide sequence: TGTGCCAGCAGTTCTATTGCGGGACTCTACAATGAGCAGTACTTC. This codes for CASSSIAGLYNEQYF.

This clonotype was seen once. The junction departs from germline at one end; a sequencing error may be responsible. The rearrangement links TRBV5-1 to TRBJ2-1; D possibly uses TRBD1 or TRBD2 (5 bases each). CDR3 size: 13 residues. CDR1 and CDR2 from the germline V gene are SGHRS and YFSETQ. CDR3 coding DNA: TGCGCCAGCAGCTTGAGGGTGGGGGATGAGCAGTTATTC. Its translation is CASSLRVGDEQLF.

This clonotype occurred a few times. The chain links TRBV9 to TRBJ1-6, with a tentative D call TRBD1 (6 bases). V shed 0 bases and J shed 9 bases, with 10 bases lying between them. Germline values: CDR1 SGDLS, CDR2 YYNGEE. The CDR3 covers 14 residues. For the CDR3, the DNA is TGTGCCAGCAGCGTAGCAGGGGTTGGTTCACCCCTCCACTTT. This translates into CASSVAGVGSPLHF.

To note about this clonotype: The germline gene is not matched at one end of the junction; a read error may be the cause. This chain joins TRBV5-1 and TRBJ2-1; D remains unclear. The CDR3 extends over 12 amino acids. CDR1 is SGHRS and CDR2 is YFSETQ in the germline V gene. CDR3 amino acids: CASNLSLNEQFF. CDR3 DNA sequence: TGCGCCAGCAACTTGAGCTTAAATGAGCAGTTCTTC.

Concerning this clonotype itself: A junction boundary mismatches the germline segment, possibly from a read error. The CDR3 region has the DNA TGTACCAGCAGCTTACAGAACGCTGAAGCTTTCTTT. Encoded protein: CTSSLQNAEAFF. V usage is TRBV7-9 and J usage is TRBJ1-1, with D uncertain. Germline lookup yields CDR1 SEHNR and CDR2 FQNEAQ (reference sequence). The CDR3 loop spans 12 amino acids.

CDR3 protein: CSATRDRRPEQYF. The DNA for the CDR3 is TGCAGTGCTACCAGGGACAGGCGTCCCGAGCAGTACTTC. The chain recombines TRBV20-1 with TRBJ2-4, with 8 bases aligning to TRBD1. Judging by the DNA end, TRBJ2-7 fits better; the J call may be wrong. CDR1 and CDR2 from the germline V gene are DFQATT and SNEGSKA (reference sequence). The CDR3 totals 13 residues.

The chain links TRBV5-1 to TRBJ1-1; tentative D call: TRBD1 (6 bases). The V end was cut by 10 bases, the J end by 1 base, with 20 bases between. The CDR3 contains 15 residues. CDR1 is SGHRS, CDR2 YFSETQ, per germline. The CDR3 is CALPLSPTGNTEAFF. CDR3 coding DNA: TGCGCCCTCCCTTTGAGCCCGACAGGGAACACTGAAGCTTTCTTT.

The chain links TRBV7-2 to TRBJ2-1; 9 bases line up with TRBD1. The CDR3 extends over 16 amino acids. Germline CDR1 reads SGHTA; CDR2 reads FQGNSA. With V trimmed by 5 bases and J by 4 bases, 9 bases remained unmatched. CDR3 in DNA: TGTGCCAGCAGCCCTAACCCGGGACAGGGTTACAATGAGCAGTTCTTC. It is translated as CASSPNPGQGYNEQFF.

This clonotype was seen a handful of times. The gene calls are TRBV5-1 and TRBJ2-7; 9 positions match TRBD1. This CDR3 has 14 amino acids. With V trimmed by 5 bases and J by 2 bases, 5 bases remained unmatched. Germline V gene data show CDR1 as SGHRS and CDR2 as YFSETQ. CDR3 nucleotide sequence: TGCGCCAGCAGTCGGGACAGGGATGCCTACGAGCAGTACTTC. Encoded protein: CASSRDRDAYEQYF. The full variable domain, its missing parts supplied by reference TRBV5-1 and TRBJ2-7, is KAGVTQTPRYLIKTRGQQVTLSCSPISGHRSVSWYQQTPGQGLQFLFEYFSETQRNKGNFPGRFSGRQFSNSRSEMNVSTLELGDSALYLCASSRDRDAYEQYFGPGTRLTVT.

The V and J genes are TRBV10-3 and TRBJ2-7; TRBD2 agrees at 14 bases. The CDR3 consists of 18 residues. The J segment lost 2 bases and the V segment lost 2 bases, leaving 8 bases of the junction unmatched. From germline, CDR1 is ENHRY and CDR2 SYGVKD. The CDR3 DNA follows: TGTGCCATCAGTGAGGGGGGACTAGCGGGAGTACAAACCTACGAGCAGTACTTC. Its protein product is CAISEGGLAGVQTYEQYF.

The rearrangement links TRBV29-1 to TRBJ1-5, with a possible D match to TRBD1 (6 bases). From germline, CDR1 is SQVTM and CDR2 ANQGSEA. The ends were cut back, 7 bases at V and 3 bases at J, with 13 bases in the middle. The CDR3 runs to 13 residues. CDR3 sequence: CSAVAGVNQPQHF. CDR3 nucleotides: TGCAGCGCCGTCGCAGGGGTCAATCAGCCCCAGCATTTT.

The chain recombines TRBV25-1 with TRBJ1-5; possibly TRBD1 for D (5 bases). This CDR3 spans 15 amino acids. Germline CDR1 MGHDK, CDR2 SYGVNS. V was pared by 5 bases and J by 3 bases, with 14 bases between. CDR3 DNA: TGTGCCAGCAGTCCCGCAACAGGACACAATCAGCCCCAGCATTTT. Translating gives CASSPATGHNQPQHF.

This rearrangement joins TRBV5-1 to TRBJ2-1, with D possibly TRBD2 on 6 matching bases. There are 12 residues in the CDR3. V lost 4 bases, J lost 9 bases, and 11 bases lay in between. Germline CDR1 is SGHRS and CDR2 is YFSETQ. CDR3 protein: CASSGGNSEQFF. CDR3 DNA: TGCGCCAGCAGCGGAGGGAATAGTGAGCAGTTCTTC.

The genes are TRBV7-2 and TRBJ2-1, with 9 bases matching TRBD2. The J call is in doubt because the DNA end fits TRBJ2-7 better. The CDR3 is made up of 18 amino acids. CDR1 and CDR2 (germline): SGHTA, FQGNSA. The CDR3 spells CASSLAGPTSGVYNEQYF. DNA of the CDR3: TGTGCCAGCAGCTTAGCAGGGCCGACTAGCGGAGTATACAATGAGCAGTACTTC.

This clonotype was observed a few times. J is TRBJ2-3 and V is TRBV28; D is possibly TRBD2 (6 bases). The CDR3 runs 14 residues. CDR1 is MDHEN, CDR2 SYDVKM, per germline. Trimming took 7 bases from V and 0 from J, leaving 11 bases between them. The CDR3 sequence: CASKPGDSTDTQYF. CDR3 nucleotide sequence: TGTGCCAGCAAACCGGGAGATAGCACAGATACGCAGTATTTT.

This clonotype was seen a few times. A single base separates this from a much larger clone, so it may be a read error. The CDR3 region has the DNA TGTGCCAGCAGCCAATCTAGCGGGGTAAGCATTCAGTACTTC. It specifies CASSQSSGVSIQYF. The chain has TRBV4-2 and TRBJ2-5, with 9 nucleotides matching TRBD2. TRBJ2-4 matches the DNA end more closely, so the J call is doubtful. Germline V CDR1 and CDR2: LGHNA, YNFKEQ. The CDR3 runs 14 residues.

This clonotype was counted only a few times. This may stem from a read error, because a much larger clone lies one nucleotide away. V usage is TRBV25-1 and J usage is TRBJ2-7; D gene ambiguous. The CDR3 length is 11 residues. Germline CDR1 is MGHDK and CDR2 is SYGVNS. V dropped 2 bases and J dropped 6 bases, with 5 bases sitting between them. In DNA, the CDR3 is TGTGCCAGCAGTGAACAGGCCGAGCAGTACTTC. Residues: CASSEQAEQYF.

This clonotype has only a few counts. The chain couples TRBV15 to TRBJ1-2; 7 nucleotides align to TRBD1. J lost 8 bases, V lost 1 base, and 10 bases had no gene match. This CDR3 region has 15 residues. Looked up from germline, CDR1 is LNHNV and CDR2 is YYDKDF (reference sequence). CDR3 protein: CATSRGQGLLVGYTF. As DNA, the CDR3 is TGTGCCACCAGCAGAGGACAGGGACTTTTGGTAGGCTACACCTTC.

In this sample, this clonotype turned up a few times. The chain is built from TRBV27 and TRBJ1-6, with TRBD1 matching 9 bases. CDR1 MNHEY and CDR2 SMNVEV come from the germline V gene (reference sequence). V gave up 6 bases and J gave up 13 bases; unmatched junction bases: 19. CDR3 length equals 17 residues. CDR3 in amino acids: CASSVPYSGTGNHPLHF. As DNA, the CDR3 is TGTGCCAGCAGCGTACCTTACTCCGGGACAGGGAATCATCCCCTCCACTTT.

V and J are TRBV7-2 and TRBJ2-1; 8 bases are shared with TRBD2. Germline V gene sequence: CDR1 SGHTA, CDR2 FQGNSA. The CDR3 is 15 residues long. V was clipped by 4 bases and J by 10 bases; unmatched bases: 12. The CDR3 sequence is CASSSLYSGIGEQFF. CDR3 in DNA: TGTGCCAGCAGCTCGCTATATAGCGGGATAGGGGAGCAGTTCTTC.

This clonotype has more than one count but fewer than ten. This chain uses TRBV24-1 with TRBJ2-3; 8 positions match TRBD2. The junction had 2 bases not matched to a gene; V was cut back by 1 base and J by 0 bases. The CDR3 has 16 amino acids. Looked up from germline, CDR1 is KGHDR and CDR2 is SFDVKD. In nucleotides, the CDR3 is TGTGCCACCAGTGATTTAGCGGGAGTTAGCACAGATACGCAGTATTTT. Translation gives CATSDLAGVSTDTQYF.

The J gene is TRBJ2-4, the V gene TRBV7-2; TRBD2 is a possible D gene (7 bases). Germline V gene lookup returns CDR1 SGHTA and CDR2 FQGNSA. The CDR3 has 17 residues. Trimming took off 2 bases at V and 0 bases at J, with 14 bases between the two ends. As DNA, the CDR3 is TGTGCCAGCAGCTTAACTCAAGGGGGGGGAGCCAAAAACATTCAGTACTTC. Amino acids: CASSLTQGGGAKNIQYF.

A remark on this clonotype: A read error may explain this, as a much larger clone is one base away. The genes are TRBV10-3 and TRBJ2-1; no firm D call. The germline gives CDR1 ENHRY, CDR2 SYGVKD. This CDR3 comprises 12 residues. As DNA, the CDR3 is TGTGCCATCAGTGACCGGTCCAATGAGGAGTTCTTC. It translates to CAISDRSNEEFF.

This clonotype was seen a few times. The V gene is TRBV25-1, the J gene TRBJ1-2, with D unclear. The CDR3 spans 14 residues. Trimming removed 2 bases at V and 4 bases at J, with 11 bases between. Germline V gives CDR1 MGHDK, CDR2 SYGVNS. The DNA of the CDR3 is TGTGCCAGCAGTGAAAGGATGGGCCTCTATGGCTACACCTTC. Translating it yields CASSERMGLYGYTF.

This clonotype has just a few counts. The chain combines TRBV20-1 with TRBJ1-2, with D possibly TRBD1 on 5 matching bases. The CDR3 length is 15 residues. The germline V and J ends were trimmed by 1 base and 2 bases, with 14 bases remaining between them. Germline CDR1 reads DFQATT; CDR2 reads SNEGSKA (reference sequence). The CDR3 region is CSARAAGRGNYGYTF. The CDR3 DNA reads as TGCAGTGCTAGAGCCGCGGGACGGGGCAACTATGGCTACACCTTC.

The gene calls are TRBV24-1 and TRBJ1-2; TRBD1 matches at 7 bases. Germline assignment: CDR1 KGHDR and CDR2 SFDVKD. The J segment lost 8 bases and the V segment lost 4 bases, leaving 9 bases of the junction unmatched. This CDR3 region has 14 residues. The CDR3 reads CATSDPGQDVGYTF. The CDR3 nucleotides are TGTGCCACCAGTGACCCTGGACAGGACGTAGGCTACACCTTC.